These T cell receptor beta chains were read from a single sample in a study of patients and donors after allogeneic stem cell transplantation. TCRdb ran MiXCR on the RT-PCR reads and lists one entry per CDR3 protein. The sample contains fewer than 250,000 distinct CDR3 sequences, 13% to 15% of which appear only once. Sequences were obtained from blood, either unsorted or a sorted T cell fraction (not recorded which). These TCRs come from a human donor who was either an allogeneic HSCT recipient or a stem cell or donor lymphocyte infusion donor (not recorded which). It is not recorded whose cells these are; they may come from a transplant donor. Each CDR3 is given with its conserved first and last residue. The D gene is left open where the match is weak. The size entry is marked missing in some rows and otherwise reads once, few, many or a size class.

clone size: -
J gene: TRBJ1-2
V gene: TRBV11-3
D gene: -
CDR3 DNA: TGTGCCAGCAGTCCGGGATACGACTATGGCTACACCTTC
CDR3 protein: CASSPGYDYGYTF

clone size: many
J gene: TRBJ2-2
V gene: TRBV6-1
D gene: -
CDR3 DNA: TGTGCCAGCAGTCCCTCATTATGGACCACCGGGGAGCTGTTTTTT
CDR3 protein: CASSPSLWTTGELFF

clone size: -
J gene: TRBJ1-1
V gene: TRBV7-8
D gene: -
CDR3 DNA: TGTGCCAGCAGCCCCCTCGTAGGCAGCCCAAACACTGAAGCTTTCTTT
CDR3 protein: CASSPLVGSPNTEAFF

clone size: -
J gene: TRBJ2-5
V gene: TRBV5-1
D gene: TRBD1
CDR3 DNA: TGCGCCAGCAGCTTATCGGGACAGGGAGTCCAAGAGACCCAGTACTTC
CDR3 protein: CASSLSGQGVQETQYF

clone size: few
J gene: TRBJ1-1
V gene: TRBV9
D gene: -
CDR3 DNA: TGTGCCAGCAGCGTATCTCGCAGAGGGAACACTGAAGCTTTCTTT
CDR3 protein: CASSVSRRGNTEAFF

clone size: -
J gene: TRBJ2-1
V gene: TRBV20-1
D gene: -
CDR3 DNA: TGCAGTGCTAGAGACGGGGCGGTCCCTAGCTCCTACAATGAGCAGTTCTTC
CDR3 protein: CSARDGAVPSSYNEQFF

clone size: -
J gene: TRBJ2-5
V gene: TRBV7-2
D gene: -
CDR3 DNA: TGTGCCAGCAGCTTAGGTTGGGGTCAGACCCAGTACTTC
CDR3 protein: CASSLGWGQTQYF

clone size: -
J gene: TRBJ2-7
V gene: TRBV6-7
D gene: -
CDR3 DNA: TGTGCCAGCAGTTACTCGGGACTGCCGATTTCCTACGAGCAGTACTTC
CDR3 protein: CASSYSGLPISYEQYF

clone size: many
J gene: TRBJ2-5
V gene: TRBV7-8
D gene: -
CDR3 DNA: TGTGCCAGCAGCTTGATAGTGGGCCTCCAAGAGACCCAGTACTTC
CDR3 protein: CASSLIVGLQETQYF

clone size: -
J gene: TRBJ2-2
V gene: TRBV4-2
D gene: TRBD2
CDR3 DNA: TGTGCCAGCAGCCGAGACCTCGGGACTAGCGGGGGGATCACCGGGGAGCTGTTTTTT
CDR3 protein: CASSRDLGTSGGITGELFF

clone size: -
J gene: TRBJ2-7
V gene: TRBV5-6
D gene: -
CDR3 DNA: TGTGCCAGCAGCTTGGTAACTTCCTCGGGGGAGCAGTACTTC
CDR3 protein: CASSLVTSSGEQYF

clone size: few
J gene: TRBJ1-6
V gene: TRBV12-5
D gene: -
CDR3 DNA: TGTGCTAGTGGTCTACCTAATTCACCCCTCCACTTT
CDR3 protein: CASGLPNSPLHF

clone size: -
J gene: TRBJ2-4
V gene: TRBV20-1
D gene: -
CDR3 DNA: TGCAGTGCCGTGAGAGGGTGGACCAAAAACATTCAGTACTTC
CDR3 protein: CSAVRGWTKNIQYF

clone size: -
J gene: TRBJ1-1
V gene: TRBV23-1
D gene: TRBD1
CDR3 DNA: TGCGCCAGCCACATCAGGGGGCAACGTGAAGCTTTCTTT
CDR3 protein: CASHIRGQREAFF

clone size: -
J gene: TRBJ2-1
V gene: TRBV19
D gene: TRBD2
CDR3 DNA: TGTGCCAGTAGCCTCCTTAGCGGGAGTATTTTCAATGAGCAGTTCTTC
CDR3 protein: CASSLLSGSIFNEQFF

clone size: -
J gene: TRBJ2-5
V gene: TRBV7-9
D gene: -
CDR3 DNA: TGTGCCAGCAGCAAAGACGTAGGGGTCGGAGAGACCCAGTACTTC
CDR3 protein: CASSKDVGVGETQYF

clone size: many
J gene: TRBJ1-1
V gene: TRBV7-9
D gene: -
CDR3 DNA: TGTGCCAGCAGCTTAGTGCCAAACCGGAACACTGAAGCTTTCTTT
CDR3 protein: CASSLVPNRNTEAFF

clone size: -
J gene: TRBJ1-4
V gene: TRBV7-9
D gene: -
CDR3 DNA: TGTGCCAGCAGCTTATACGGTTTGGGTAATGAAAAACTGTTTTTT
CDR3 protein: CASSLYGLGNEKLFF

clone size: many
J gene: TRBJ2-5
V gene: TRBV5-6
D gene: -
CDR3 DNA: TGTGCCAGCAGCTTGATAGGCAGGGGCCAAGAGACCCAGTACTTC
CDR3 protein: CASSLIGRGQETQYF

clone size: many
J gene: TRBJ2-1
V gene: TRBV4-3
D gene: TRBD1
CDR3 DNA: TGCGCCAGCAGCCAAGCCGAGCGAGGGACAGGGAGTTACACTGAGCAGTTCTTC
CDR3 protein: CASSQAERGTGSYTEQFF

clone size: few
J gene: TRBJ2-1
V gene: TRBV4-1
D gene: -
CDR3 DNA: TGCGCCAGCAGCCAAGATCGGCTAGGTTTAGGAGAGCAGTTCTTC
CDR3 protein: CASSQDRLGLGEQFF

clone size: -
J gene: TRBJ2-7
V gene: TRBV6-1
D gene: TRBD2
CDR3 DNA: TGTGCCAGCAGTCCCGGGACCGGGGGGACCTACGAGCAGTACTTC
CDR3 protein: CASSPGTGGTYEQYF

clone size: -
J gene: TRBJ1-5
V gene: TRBV19
D gene: TRBD1
CDR3 DNA: TGTGCCAGTAGTACCGGGACAGCTAGCAATCAGCCCCAGCATTTT
CDR3 protein: CASSTGTASNQPQHF

clone size: few
J gene: TRBJ2-1
V gene: TRBV6-2/TRBV6-3
D gene: -
CDR3 DNA: TGTGCCAGCAGTCAGGGAGACTCCTACAATGAGCAGTTCTTC
CDR3 protein: CASSQGDSYNEQFF

clone size: few
J gene: TRBJ2-5
V gene: TRBV30
D gene: -
CDR3 DNA: TGTGCCTGGAGTGTACAGGTCGGGGAGACCCAGTACTTC
CDR3 protein: CAWSVQVGETQYF

clone size: -
J gene: TRBJ1-1
V gene: TRBV6-1
D gene: -
CDR3 DNA: TGTGCCAGCAGTGTGGTGGGGGGGAACACTGAAGCTTTCTTT
CDR3 protein: CASSVVGGNTEAFF

clone size: few
J gene: TRBJ2-3
V gene: TRBV9
D gene: TRBD2
CDR3 DNA: TGTGCCAGCAGTCGCAGGAGCGGGGACACAGATACGCAGTATTTT
CDR3 protein: CASSRRSGDTDTQYF

clone size: few
J gene: TRBJ1-2
V gene: TRBV4-1
D gene: TRBD1
CDR3 DNA: TGCGCCAGCAGCCAAGGGGTCCAGGGGGTTTATGGCTACACCTTC
CDR3 protein: CASSQGVQGVYGYTF

clone size: few
J gene: TRBJ2-1
V gene: TRBV7-3
D gene: TRBD2
CDR3 DNA: TGTGCCAGCAGCCCTCTAGCGGGGCGGTACAATGAGCAGTTCTTC
CDR3 protein: CASSPLAGRYNEQFF

clone size: few
J gene: TRBJ2-5
V gene: TRBV11-2
D gene: -
CDR3 DNA: TGTGCCAGCAGCTCATCCCCGGCAGGGCAAGAGACCCAGTACTTC
CDR3 protein: CASSSSPAGQETQYF

clone size: many
J gene: TRBJ1-1
V gene: TRBV28
D gene: TRBD1
CDR3 DNA: TGTGCCAGCAGTCCCTCGGACGACAGGGTTAACACTGAAGCTTTCTTT
CDR3 protein: CASSPSDDRVNTEAFF

clone size: few
J gene: TRBJ1-5
V gene: TRBV20-1
D gene: TRBD1
CDR3 DNA: TGCAGTGCTAGAGGGGCCAGGGGGGATCAGCCCCAGCATTTT
CDR3 protein: CSARGARGDQPQHF

clone size: -
J gene: TRBJ1-5
V gene: TRBV20-1
D gene: -
CDR3 DNA: TGCAGTGCTGGAGGGAGGTGGGGGAGCAATCAGCCCCAGCATTTT
CDR3 protein: CSAGGRWGSNQPQHF

clone size: -
J gene: TRBJ1-2
V gene: TRBV5-1
D gene: -
CDR3 DNA: TGCGCCAGCAGCTCACAGACAGCTGACTATGGCTACACCTTC
CDR3 protein: CASSSQTADYGYTF

clone size: few
J gene: TRBJ2-1
V gene: TRBV11-2
D gene: -
CDR3 DNA: TGTGCCAGCAGCTTATTACTAGACTACAATGAGCAGTTCTTC
CDR3 protein: CASSLLLDYNEQFF

clone size: many
J gene: TRBJ2-1
V gene: TRBV4-2
D gene: -
CDR3 DNA: TGTGCCAGCAGCCAAGCTCTTCACGGCTACTACAATGAGCAGTTCTTC
CDR3 protein: CASSQALHGYYNEQFF

clone size: -
J gene: TRBJ1-3
V gene: TRBV7-9
D gene: -
CDR3 DNA: TGTGCCAGCAGCTTGGTGGAAAACACCATATATTTT
CDR3 protein: CASSLVENTIYF

clone size: -
J gene: TRBJ2-5
V gene: TRBV5-4
D gene: TRBD1
CDR3 DNA: TGTGCCAGCAGCTTCGACAGGGTGCGGGAGACCCAGTACTTC
CDR3 protein: CASSFDRVRETQYF

clone size: many
J gene: TRBJ2-1
V gene: TRBV12-3/TRBV12-4
D gene: TRBD2
CDR3 DNA: TGTGCCAGCAGTTTCGGACTAGCGGGTGGCAATGAGCAGTTCTTC
CDR3 protein: CASSFGLAGGNEQFF

clone size: many
J gene: TRBJ1-5
V gene: TRBV29-1
D gene: -
CDR3 DNA: TGCAGCGTGGGCGCAGGGGCGAGAGGGCCCCAGCATTTT
CDR3 protein: CSVGAGARGPQHF

clone size: -
J gene: TRBJ2-7
V gene: TRBV10-3
D gene: TRBD1
CDR3 DNA: TGTGCCATCAGGGGACAGGGCCCTAGCTACGAGCAGTACTTC
CDR3 protein: CAIRGQGPSYEQYF

clone size: many
J gene: TRBJ2-7
V gene: TRBV12-3/TRBV12-4
D gene: -
CDR3 DNA: TGTGCCAGCAGTGCGACAGCCGAGCAGTACTTC
CDR3 protein: CASSATAEQYF

clone size: -
J gene: TRBJ1-1
V gene: TRBV6-2/TRBV6-3
D gene: TRBD1
CDR3 DNA: TGTGCCAGCAGCCCCTACGGACAGGGGAACACTGAAGCTTTCTTT
CDR3 protein: CASSPYGQGNTEAFF

clone size: medium-sized
J gene: TRBJ1-3
V gene: TRBV7-2
D gene: -
CDR3 DNA: TGTGCCAGCAGCTTAGCAAACTCTGGAAACACCATATATTTT
CDR3 protein: CASSLANSGNTIYF

clone size: many
J gene: TRBJ1-1
V gene: TRBV5-6
D gene: -
CDR3 DNA: TGTGCCAGCAGCCAAGAGGTTTCTGAAGCTTTCTTT
CDR3 protein: CASSQEVSEAFF

clone size: -
J gene: TRBJ2-1
V gene: TRBV5-1
D gene: TRBD2
CDR3 DNA: TGCGCCAGCAGCCCCGGGACTAGCGGGAGTCAGGGCAATGAGCAGTTCTTC
CDR3 protein: CASSPGTSGSQGNEQFF

clone size: many
J gene: TRBJ2-1
V gene: TRBV7-2
D gene: TRBD1
CDR3 DNA: TGTGCCAGCAGCTTAGCCCAGGGACAGGGCCATGAGCAGTTCTTC
CDR3 protein: CASSLAQGQGHEQFF

clone size: few
J gene: TRBJ2-5
V gene: TRBV20-1
D gene: TRBD2
CDR3 DNA: TGCAGTGGGGCTAGCGGGGGGGTCCAGACCCAGTACTTC
CDR3 protein: CSGASGGVQTQYF

clone size: -
J gene: TRBJ1-1
V gene: TRBV12-5
D gene: -
CDR3 DNA: TGTGCTAGTACGCAGGGGACTCACACTGAAGCTTTCTTT
CDR3 protein: CASTQGTHTEAFF

clone size: -
J gene: TRBJ1-5
V gene: TRBV19
D gene: -
CDR3 DNA: TGTGCCAGTAGACAGCAAAATAGCAATCAGCCCCAGCATTTT
CDR3 protein: CASRQQNSNQPQHF

clone size: many
J gene: TRBJ2-1
V gene: TRBV5-1
D gene: TRBD1
CDR3 DNA: TGCGCCAGCAGCTTGGACAGGGGGAACAATGAGCAGTTCTTC
CDR3 protein: CASSLDRGNNEQFF

clone size: once
J gene: TRBJ1-2
V gene: TRBV6-5
D gene: -
CDR3 DNA: TGTGCCAGCAGTTCCCGGGGCAATTTCCAAGGCTACACCTTC
CDR3 protein: CASSSRGNFQGYTF

clone size: many
J gene: TRBJ2-1
V gene: TRBV12-3/TRBV12-4
D gene: -
CDR3 DNA: TGTGCCAGCTGGGGTTGGGGAAACAATGAGCAGTTCTTC
CDR3 protein: CASWGWGNNEQFF

clone size: -
J gene: TRBJ2-7
V gene: TRBV19
D gene: TRBD1
CDR3 DNA: TGTGCCAGTACCCGGCCGGGACAGGGCCCCTACGAGCAGTACTTC
CDR3 protein: CASTRPGQGPYEQYF

clone size: -
J gene: TRBJ2-7
V gene: TRBV9
D gene: -
CDR3 DNA: TGTGCCAGCAGCCCAAAGGGGAATCACGAGCAGTACTTC
CDR3 protein: CASSPKGNHEQYF

clone size: many
J gene: TRBJ2-2
V gene: TRBV12-3/TRBV12-4
D gene: -
CDR3 DNA: TGTGCCAGCAGTTTACAGGGGTACACCGGGGAGCTGTTTTTT
CDR3 protein: CASSLQGYTGELFF

clone size: few
J gene: TRBJ2-3
V gene: TRBV20-1
D gene: -
CDR3 DNA: TGCAGTGCTAGGCCACTGAGGGACCTCTCAGATACGCAGTATTTT
CDR3 protein: CSARPLRDLSDTQYF

clone size: -
J gene: TRBJ1-3
V gene: TRBV4-2
D gene: -
CDR3 DNA: TGTGCCAGCAGCCGGGAGCTACAGGGCTCTGGAAACACCATATATTTT
CDR3 protein: CASSRELQGSGNTIYF

clone size: medium-sized
J gene: TRBJ1-1
V gene: TRBV5-1
D gene: -
CDR3 DNA: TGCGCCAGCAGGATGGACATCATGAACACTGAAGCTTTCTTT
CDR3 protein: CASRMDIMNTEAFF